The TCR beta chain under discussion was sequenced for a study of post-analysis software for immune sequencing data. The wider study: There were relapsing-remitting, secondary progressive and progressive-relapsing multiple sclerosis among the disease courses included.

Unique molecular identifiers tagged the TCR beta cDNA libraries. T cells numbering about 1 to 11 million yielded 500,000 or so cDNA molecules. Each CDR3 protein is one row after TCRdb ran MiXCR on the PCR reads. Of hundreds of thousands of distinct CDR3 sequences in the sample, 55% to 60% were seen once. This CDR3 comprises 17 residues. Germline V gene lookup returns CDR1 PRHDT and CDR2 FYEKMQ (reference sequence). A note on this clonotype: The antigen is unknown.

Findings and caveats of the study: F-measure co-clustering was strong for batch-matched samples. Four to six TRBV segments were more frequent in patients than controls; TRBV5-6, TRBV5-1 and TRBV20-1 belonged to this group.

Sample: blood. This TCR came from a girl aged 2-10 years with multiple sclerosis. The chain carries TRBV13 and TRBJ2-5; 14 bases are a match to TRBD2. The DNA end is a closer match to TRBJ2-7, so the J assignment may be wrong. CDR3 sequence (DNA): TGTGCCAGCAGCCTGGGACTAGCGGGAGAAACCCAGCTCGAGCAGTACTTC. It translates to CASSLGLAGETQLEQYF.